This passage covers 16 T cell receptor beta chains from one sample sequenced in a study of CD8+ T cells in alopecia areata. Extracted RNA was reverse transcribed, and the resulting cDNA served as sequencing template. Here immunoSEQ multiplex PCR was the method, and the copy in TCRdb shows in-frame clones only, minus some. The table has roughly 100,000 clones, 70% to 90% seen once. Treatment here: oral pan-JAK inhibitor, 5-10 mg twice daily. The source material was CD8+ T cells sorted from blood, sampled around week 31, from a patient treated with tofacitinib. These receptor sequences come from a human donor with alopecia areata.

The chain carries TRBV4-1 and TRBJ2-1, with D unresolved. Germline CDR1 reads MGHRA; CDR2 reads YSYEKL. V lost 0 bases and J lost 4, with 16 bases in between. The CDR3 loop spans 17 amino acids. The CDR3 nucleotides read TGCGCCAGCAGCCAAGAAAGAGTACCCCCGATTTACAATGAGCAGTTCTTC. Translated, it gives CASSQERVPPIYNEQFF.

This chain uses TRBV29-1 with TRBJ2-6, with D perhaps matching TRBD1 (7 bases). The ends were cut back, 3 bases at V and 2 bases at J, with 14 bases in the middle. Germline V CDR1 and CDR2: SQVTM, ANQGSEA. The CDR3 has 16 residues. The CDR3 nucleotides read TGCAGCGTTGAGATCAGGGGGGACGCTGGGGCCAACGTCCTGACTTTC. Its translation: CSVEIRGDAGANVLTF.

This sequence joins TRBV19 and TRBJ2-3; 9 nucleotides match TRBD2. CDR1 and CDR2 from the germline V gene are LNHDA and SQIVND (reference sequence). The CDR3 is 18 residues long. V trimming: 3 bases; J trimming: 4 bases; junction bases outside the gene matches: 14. CDR3 DNA sequence: TGTGCCAGTAGTATGGGTTGGAGTAGCGGGGGCCCCCCAGATACGCAGTATTTT. Translated: CASSMGWSSGGPPDTQYF.

The V call is TRBV5-1, the J call TRBJ2-7; no firm D call. The germline CDR1 and CDR2 sequences are SGHRS and YFSETQ. Trimming took 0 bases from V and 6 from J, leaving 13 bases between them. This CDR3 spans 14 amino acids. CDR3: CASSLGVFDGEQYF. The CDR3 nucleotides read TGCGCCAGCAGCTTGGGGGTATTCGATGGCGAGCAGTACTTC. The full variable domain, completed using reference TRBV5-1 and TRBJ2-7, is KAGVTQTPRYLIKTRGQQVTLSCSPISGHRSVSWYQQTPGQGLQFLFEYFSETQRNKGNFPGRFSGRQFSNSRSEMNVSTLELGDSALYLCASSLGVFDGEQYFGPGTRLTVT.

The V call is TRBV29-1, the J call TRBJ1-1; D remains unclear. V shed 7 bases and J shed 7 bases, with 16 bases lying between them. From germline, CDR1 is SQVTM and CDR2 ANQGSEA. The CDR3 covers 12 residues. The chain's CDR3 is CSGEVEWSEAFF. The CDR3 DNA is TGCAGCGGGGAGGTCGAATGGAGTGAAGCTTTCTTT.

This rearrangement joins TRBV5-1 to TRBJ2-7, with 12 bases aligning to TRBD2. This CDR3 region has 15 residues. V gave up 0 bases and J gave up 5 bases; unmatched junction bases: 3. The germline V gene has CDR1 SGHRS and CDR2 YFSETQ. CDR3 DNA sequence: TGCGCCAGCAGCTTGGATCTAGCGGGAGGGCACGAGCAGTACTTC. Its protein product is CASSLDLAGGHEQYF.

The chain employs TRBV7-6 and TRBJ2-7; 7 bases map to TRBD1. The junction had 15 bases not matched to a gene; V was cut back by 1 base and J by 3 bases. This CDR3 is built from 18 residues. Germline assignment: CDR1 SGHVS and CDR2 FNYEAQ. This chain's CDR3 is CASSLVSRGWRSLYEQYF. Here the CDR3 DNA reads TGTGCCAGCAGCTTAGTGAGCAGGGGGTGGAGGTCCCTCTACGAGCAGTACTTC.

The J gene is TRBJ2-7, the V gene TRBV2, with 7 nucleotides matching TRBD1. This CDR3 is 13 amino acids long. Germline V gives CDR1 SNHLY, CDR2 FYNNEI. After removal of 5 bases from V and 4 bases from J, the junction contained 5 bases not matched to a gene. CDR3 DNA: TGTGCCAGCAGTACAGGGGACCCATACGAGCAGTACTTC. This sequence encodes CASSTGDPYEQYF.

The V and J genes are TRBV6-6 and TRBJ2-1; D gene unclear. CDR1 is MNHNY, CDR2 SVGAGI, per germline (reference sequence). The CDR3 totals 13 residues. V was trimmed by 8 bases and J by 4 bases, leaving 12 bases between them. In nucleotides, the CDR3 is TGTGCCAGCGACGAAACCGGGTACAATGAGCAGTTCTTC. It is translated as CASDETGYNEQFF.

This chain uses TRBV7-6 with TRBJ2-1; 7 bases are shared with TRBD2. Germline CDR1 SGHVS, CDR2 FNYEAQ. The CDR3 length is 15 residues. With V trimmed by 5 bases and J by 0 bases, 4 bases remained unmatched. For the CDR3, the DNA is TGTGCCAGCAGCCGCTCGGGGGGCTCCTACAATGAGCAGTTCTTC. Its translation: CASSRSGGSYNEQFF.

This chain joins TRBV29-1 and TRBJ2-2; possible D gene TRBD2, 6 bases. Germline V lookup: CDR1 SQVTM, CDR2 ANQGSEA. V dropped 6 bases and J dropped 4 bases, with 12 bases sitting between them. The CDR3 is 13 amino acids. In nucleotides, the CDR3 is TGCAGCGTCCCCGGGACTTCCACCGGGGAGCTGTTTTTT. The encoded protein is CSVPGTSTGELFF.

The sample holds one count of this clone. The CDR3 sequence is CASSLEEGLETQYF. The CDR3, as DNA: TGTGCCAGCAGCTTGGAGGAAGGATTGGAGACCCAGTACTTC. The rearrangement links TRBV5-4 to TRBJ2-5, with D hard to call. The germline V gene has CDR1 SGHNT and CDR2 YYREEE (reference sequence). The CDR3 loop spans 14 amino acids. V lost 0 bases, J lost 5 bases, and 11 bases lay in between. The full variable domain, rest sourced from reference TRBV5-4 and TRBJ2-5, is ETGVTQSPTHLIKTRGQQVTLRCSSQSGHNTVSWYQQALGQGPQFIFQYYREEENGRGNFPPRFSGLQFPNYSSELNVNALELDDSALYLCASSLEEGLETQYFGPGTRLLVL.

This chain uses TRBV19 with TRBJ2-1; 15 bases align to TRBD2. The V gene's germline CDR1 is LNHDA and CDR2 SQIVND (reference sequence). The CDR3 totals 16 residues. The V segment lost 8 bases and the J segment 5 bases; nucleotides outside the gene matches: 7. The CDR3 nucleotides are TGTGCCAGTCGGACTAGCGGGGGGGCCGCCCACAATGAGCAGTTCTTC. It encodes CASRTSGGAAHNEQFF.

V is TRBV6-5 and J is TRBJ2-1; D is perhaps TRBD1 (5 bases). The CDR3 runs 14 residues. Germline loops: CDR1 MNHEY, CDR2 SVGAGI. With 7 bases removed from V and 0 bases from J, the gap between germline ends came to 10 bases. CDR3 in DNA: TGTGCCAGCAACCCCACAGGCTCCTACAATGAGCAGTTCTTC. Amino acids: CASNPTGSYNEQFF.

The V call is TRBV14, the J call TRBJ2-5, with 9 bases matching TRBD1. The CDR3 runs to 13 residues. V lost 6 bases and J lost 2; bases outside the gene matches: 1. Germline V gene sequence: CDR1 SGHDN, CDR2 FVKESK. The CDR3 sequence is CASRDRGQETQYF. In DNA, the CDR3 is TGTGCCAGCAGGGACAGGGGACAAGAGACCCAGTACTTC.

V is TRBV11-2 and J is TRBJ2-1, with 9 nucleotides matching TRBD2. Unmatched junction bases numbered 18, after V lost 6 bases and J lost 9 bases. CDR1 is SGHAT, CDR2 FQNNGV, per germline. This CDR3 spans 17 amino acids. CDR3 region: CASSYQAAGGGVGEQFF. CDR3 sequence (DNA): TGTGCCAGCAGTTACCAAGCAGCGGGAGGAGGGGTGGGTGAGCAGTTCTTC.